This note documents a single T cell receptor (beta chain) sequence. The data are from a study of shared clonotypes between healthy human individuals. Caucasian adults residing in Nashville, Tennessee made up all the donors. Germline CDR1 reads SGHNT; CDR2 reads YYREEE (reference sequence). The germline V and J ends were trimmed by 3 bases and 4 bases, with 8 bases remaining between them. The CDR3 runs 13 residues. Produced via immunoSEQ multiplex PCR; TCRdb's table is partial and in-frame only. The sample has around 1.4 million clones, roughly 98.5% seen once. The rearrangement links TRBV5-4 to TRBJ2-1; the D is unclear. Material: naive CD4+ T cells sorted from blood. Subset of the sample: CD45RA+ positively selected. The clonotype was recovered from a man under 40 in good health. The chain's CDR3 is CASSSPDYNEQFF. The CDR3 DNA sequence: TGTGCCAGCAGCTCACCTGATTACAATGAGCAGTTCTTC.